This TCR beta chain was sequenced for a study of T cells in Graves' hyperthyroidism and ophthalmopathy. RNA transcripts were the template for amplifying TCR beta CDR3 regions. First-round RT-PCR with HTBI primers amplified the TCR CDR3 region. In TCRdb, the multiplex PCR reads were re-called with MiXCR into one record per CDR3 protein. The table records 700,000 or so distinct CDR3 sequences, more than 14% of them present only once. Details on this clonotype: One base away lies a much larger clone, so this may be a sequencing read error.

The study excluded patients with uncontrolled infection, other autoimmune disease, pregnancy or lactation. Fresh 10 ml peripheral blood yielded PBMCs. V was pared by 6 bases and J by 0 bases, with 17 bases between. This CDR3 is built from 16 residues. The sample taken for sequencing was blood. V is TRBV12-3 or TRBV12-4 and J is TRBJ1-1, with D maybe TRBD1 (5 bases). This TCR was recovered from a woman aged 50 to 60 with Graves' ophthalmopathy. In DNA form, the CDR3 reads TGTGCCAGCAGAACCCAAGACAGTACCGTGAACACTGAAGCTTTCTTT. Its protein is CASRTQDSTVNTEAFF.